Following are 32 T cell receptor beta chains from one sample sequenced in a study of blood T cell repertoires in COVID-19. The method was immunoSEQ multiplex PCR; TCRdb's version includes in-frame clones alone and lacks a portion of them. This repertoire shows roughly 250,000 clones, 70% to 85% found once; its top ten account for about 1.9%. What was sequenced was peripheral blood. The receptors shown here come from a woman aged 80 or over with acute or convalescent COVID-19.

The CDR3 nucleotides read TGTGCCAGCTCACGGTCCCAGGGGGCCGATGAGCAGTTCTTC. It yields the protein CASSRSQGADEQFF. The chain recombines TRBV18 with TRBJ2-1; 8 nucleotides agree with TRBD1. Germline CDR1 is KGHSH and CDR2 is LQKENI. Germline trimming cut 4 bases from V and 8 bases from J; bases unmatched to any gene: 7. The CDR3 loop spans 14 amino acids.

J is TRBJ2-5 and V is TRBV6-6; 7 bases are a match to TRBD2. V shed 11 bases, J shed 2 bases, and the junction held 8 bases outside the gene matches. Germline loops: CDR1 MNHNY, CDR2 SVGAGI (reference sequence). The CDR3 is 13 residues long. DNA for the CDR3: TGTGCCGCCTGTTTGGGGGGGCAAGAGACCCAGTACTTC. This sequence encodes CAACLGGQETQYF.

The chain joins TRBV23-1 to TRBJ1-2, with 8 bases that match TRBD1. TRBV23-1 has ORF status, its function being uncertain. CDR3 length: 15 amino acids. Trimming removed 4 bases from V and 0 bases from J; junction bases left unmatched: 4. The chain's CDR3 is CASSRPDRANYGYTF. CDR3 nucleotides: TGCGCCAGCAGTCGGCCGGACAGGGCTAACTATGGCTACACCTTC.

The gene calls are TRBV7-2 and TRBJ2-5, with D perhaps TRBD2 (5 bases). V lost 6 bases and J lost 4, with 9 bases in between. The CDR3 length is 12 residues. Germline loops: CDR1 SGHTA, CDR2 FQGNSA. CDR3 loop: CASSYGGETQYF. The CDR3 DNA sequence: TGTGCCAGCAGTTACGGAGGAGAGACCCAGTACTTC. Supplemented by reference TRBV7-2 and TRBJ2-5, the full variable domain reads GAGVSQSPSNKVTEKGKDVELRCDPISGHTALYWYRQSLGQGLEFLIYFQGNSAPDKSGLPSDRFSAERTGGSVSTLTIQRTQQEDSAVYLCASSYGGETQYFGPGTRLLVL.

This chain uses TRBV7-2 with TRBJ1-4; D is ambiguous. Germline CDR1 reads SGHTA; CDR2 reads FQGNSA. This CDR3 comprises 15 residues. Trimming removed 2 bases from V and 8 bases from J, with 15 bases in between. The CDR3 sequence: CASSLRGRESEKLFF. The CDR3 coding sequence is TGTGCCAGCAGCTTACGGGGTAGGGAGTCGGAAAAACTGTTTTTT.

The chain employs TRBV7-2 and TRBJ1-2; possibly TRBD1 for D (6 bases). The germline CDR1 and CDR2 sequences are SGHTA and FQGNSA. Trimming took 3 bases from V and 4 from J, leaving 9 bases between them. CDR3 size: 13 residues. The CDR3 loop is CASSLDRSYGYTF. CDR3 nucleotides: TGTGCCAGCAGCTTGGACAGATCCTATGGCTACACCTTC.

The chain carries TRBV12-3 or TRBV12-4 and TRBJ1-6; TRBD1 is a possible D gene (5 bases). Trimming took 7 bases from V and 9 from J, leaving 10 bases between them. The CDR3 runs to 12 residues. CDR3 sequence (DNA): TGTGCCAGCACCAACAGGCTTTCACCCCTCCACTTT. As protein: CASTNRLSPLHF.

This chain links TRBV29-1 with TRBJ1-4; D not certain. CDR1 is SQVTM, CDR2 ANQGSEA, per germline. CDR3 length: 12 residues. With 3 bases removed from V and 7 bases from J, the gap between germline ends came to 9 bases. The CDR3 is CSVEGGSEKLFF. In nucleotides, the CDR3 is TGCAGCGTTGAGGGAGGGTCTGAAAAACTGTTTTTT.

This chain links TRBV7-6 with TRBJ2-7, with a tentative D call TRBD2 (5 bases). Germline V gives CDR1 SGHVS, CDR2 FNYEAQ. The V end was cut by 5 bases, the J end by 6 bases, with 8 bases between. The CDR3 spans 11 residues. The CDR3 loop reads CASSARGEQYF. CDR3 sequence (DNA): TGTGCCAGCAGCGCCCGGGGCGAGCAGTACTTC.

This chain links TRBV3-1 (or the pseudogene TRBV3-2) with TRBJ1-3; D might be TRBD1 (5 bases). Between the trimmed V and J ends, which lost 0 bases and 0 bases, there was a span of 6 bases. Germline CDR1 reads LGHDT; CDR2 reads YNNKEL (reference sequence). CDR3 length: 15 residues. In DNA form, the CDR3 reads TGTGCCAGCAGCCAAGAAGGGGTCTCTGGAAACACCATATATTTT. Amino acids: CASSQEGVSGNTIYF.

V is TRBV5-6 and J is TRBJ1-2; D might be TRBD1 (6 bases). The V and J ends lost 4 bases and 6 bases respectively, with 13 bases between them. This CDR3 region has 13 residues. Germline loops: CDR1 SGHDT, CDR2 YYEEEE. This CDR3 reads CASSRNRVDGYTF. The CDR3 bases are TGTGCCAGCAGCCGGAACAGGGTTGATGGCTACACCTTC.

The CDR3 loop reads CASSEDSSGNTIYF. The CDR3 nucleotides read TGTGCCAGCAGTGAGGACTCCTCTGGAAACACCATATATTTT. The genes are TRBV6-1 and TRBJ1-3, with no clear D. Germline CDR1 is MNHNS and CDR2 is SASEGT. V lost 3 bases and J lost 0, with 6 bases in between. This CDR3 has 14 amino acids.

Only a few counts were recorded for this clone. The chain recombines TRBV10-3 with TRBJ1-1, with TRBD1 matching over 7 bases. Germline CDR1 ENHRY, CDR2 SYGVKD. The CDR3 is 13 amino acids. With V trimmed by 2 bases and J by 7 bases, 4 bases remained unmatched. CDR3 sequence (DNA): TGTGCCATCAGTGAGACAGGGGCAGGTGAAGCTTTCTTT. Translated: CAISETGAGEAFF.

V is TRBV6-6 and J is TRBJ2-1; D is undetermined. The V end lost 2 bases, the J end lost 4 bases, and 15 bases lay between the germline ends. The CDR3 runs 16 residues. Per the germline V gene, CDR1 is MNHNY and CDR2 is SVGAGI (reference sequence). CDR3 nucleotide sequence: TGTGCCAGCAGTTACCGCCTTGAAACCCTATACAATGAGCAGTTCTTC. As protein: CASSYRLETLYNEQFF.

This clone was counted ten times or more. This chain links TRBV7-7 with TRBJ2-5; D is ambiguous. Germline CDR1 reads SSHAT; CDR2 reads FNYEAQ (reference sequence). V dropped 0 bases and J dropped 6 bases, with 14 bases sitting between them. The CDR3 contains 15 residues. DNA for the CDR3: TGTGCCAGCAGCTTAGCCCTGGGTGCGGAACAGACCCAGTACTTC. Its translation: CASSLALGAEQTQYF.

This clone came up once. The chain joins TRBV6-5 to TRBJ1-2; a weak D match, TRBD1 (5 bases). V gave up 6 bases and J gave up 8 bases, with 16 bases separating them. CDR1 and CDR2 (germline): MNHEY, SVGAGI. The length of the CDR3 is 13 residues. The CDR3 DNA follows: TGTGCCAGCAGGCCTGGGACTGTCGGCGGCTACACCTTC. This gives the protein CASRPGTVGGYTF.

The CDR3 region has the DNA TGTGCCAGCAGCCAGTCTCCAGGGCTAGCGGGGGGCGAGAACACCGGGGAGCTGTTTTTT. Translating gives CASSQSPGLAGGENTGELFF. The rearrangement uses TRBV5-5 and TRBJ2-2, with 11 bases fitting TRBD2. Trimming removed 4 bases from V and 1 base from J; junction bases left unmatched: 15. This CDR3 is 20 amino acids long. Per germline, CDR1 SGHKS and CDR2 YYEKEE (reference sequence).

The chain carries TRBV5-6 and TRBJ2-3; no reliable D call. Trimming shortened V by 4 bases and J by 0 bases, and 6 bases separated the two germline ends. Germline V gene sequence: CDR1 SGHDT, CDR2 YYEEEE. This CDR3 is 13 amino acids long. The CDR3 sequence: CASSLTSTDTQYF. The CDR3 coding sequence is TGTGCCAGCAGCCTGACTAGCACAGATACGCAGTATTTT.

The chain's CDR3 is CASSLFAGLNTEAFF. The DNA of the CDR3 is TGTGCCAGCAGCTTATTTGCAGGGCTGAACACTGAAGCTTTCTTT. V gene TRBV7-2 combines with J gene TRBJ1-1; a possible D gene is TRBD1 (5 bases). The V end was cut by 2 bases, the J end by 0 bases, with 10 bases between. Germline V gene sequence: CDR1 SGHTA, CDR2 FQGNSA. This CDR3 is built from 15 residues.

The chain recombines TRBV6-2 or TRBV6-3 with TRBJ2-5; TRBD2 matches 9 bases. CDR1 is MNHEY, CDR2 SVGEGT, per germline. With V trimmed by 5 bases and J by 1 base, 5 bases remained unmatched. This CDR3 is 15 amino acids long. CDR3 nucleotide sequence: TGTGCCAGCAGTAGGATAGCGGGGGTCCAAGAGACCCAGTACTTC. It encodes CASSRIAGVQETQYF.

The CDR3 reads CASSPRGQGNEKLFF. CDR3 nucleotides: TGTGCCAGCAGTCCCCGGGGACAGGGAAATGAAAAACTGTTTTTT. This chain links TRBV6-5 with TRBJ1-4; 9 bases line up with TRBD1. The CDR3 loop spans 15 amino acids. Trimming removed 5 bases from V and 5 bases from J; junction bases left unmatched: 6. Germline V gene data show CDR1 as MNHEY and CDR2 as SVGAGI.

The genes are TRBV5-1 and TRBJ2-5; D is uncertain. Germline V gene data show CDR1 as SGHRS and CDR2 as YFSETQ. Trimming removed 0 bases at V and 5 bases at J, with 14 bases between. The CDR3 has 15 amino acids. The CDR3 protein is CASSLAPQIAETQYF. The CDR3 coding sequence is TGCGCCAGCAGCTTGGCCCCCCAAATTGCGGAGACCCAGTACTTC.

The chain carries TRBV7-6 and TRBJ2-3, with 11 bases lining up with TRBD2. V was pared by 6 bases and J by 2 bases, with 7 bases of the junction left unmatched. CDR1 is SGHVS and CDR2 is FNYEAQ in the germline V gene. The CDR3 sequence is 16 residues long. The CDR3 bases are TGTGCCAGCAGTCTTGAACTAGCGGGGGTCACAGATACGCAGTATTTT. Encoded protein: CASSLELAGVTDTQYF.

V and J are TRBV11-2 and TRBJ1-2; TRBD1 matches at 10 bases. This CDR3 has 15 residues. The germline V gene encodes CDR1 SGHAT and CDR2 FQNNGV. Trimming took 4 bases from V and 3 from J; bases not matched to a gene: 5. The CDR3 sequence is CASSSPGQGYYGYTF. In DNA form, the CDR3 reads TGTGCCAGCAGCTCGCCGGGACAGGGGTACTATGGCTACACCTTC. Full variable domain (remainder filled in from reference TRBV11-2 and TRBJ1-2): EAGVAQSPRYKIIEKRQSVAFWCNPISGHATLYWYQQILGQGPKLLIQFQNNGVVDDSQLPKDRFSAERLKGVDSTLKIQPAKLEDSAVYLCASSSPGQGYYGYTFGSGTRLTVV.

This chain joins TRBV3-1 (or the pseudogene TRBV3-2) and TRBJ2-5; D perhaps matches TRBD2 (6 bases). This CDR3 is 15 amino acids long. Trimming removed 2 bases at V and 0 bases at J, with 10 bases between. In germline, CDR1 is LGHDT, CDR2 YNNKEL (reference sequence). CDR3 protein: CASSQFGRNQETQYF. The CDR3 coding sequence is TGTGCCAGCAGCCAATTCGGGAGAAACCAAGAGACCCAGTACTTC.

There are a few counts of this clone. J is TRBJ2-2 and V is TRBV7-2; the D gene is possibly TRBD2 (5 bases). The length of the CDR3 is 16 residues. V was shortened by 1 base and J by 4 bases, with 13 bases between the two germline ends. Germline V gives CDR1 SGHTA, CDR2 FQGNSA. CDR3 protein: CASSLGMSAGTGELFF. The CDR3 coding sequence is TGTGCCAGCAGCTTAGGGATGTCGGCGGGCACCGGGGAGCTGTTTTTT.

This clone was found once. The rearrangement joins TRBV18 to TRBJ2-1, with 7 bases aligning to TRBD2. Germline V gene lookup returns CDR1 KGHSH and CDR2 LQKENI. The J segment lost 0 bases and the V segment lost 0 bases, leaving 5 bases of the junction unmatched. CDR3 length: 17 residues. The CDR3 region has the DNA TGTGCCAGCTCACCACCGGGGGGGGAGGACTCCTACAATGAGCAGTTCTTC. Its protein product is CASSPPGGEDSYNEQFF.

This rearrangement joins TRBV5-1 to TRBJ2-2, with unresolved D. The CDR3 length is 16 residues. Looked up from germline, CDR1 is SGHRS and CDR2 is YFSETQ. The germline V and J ends were trimmed by 3 bases and 6 bases, with 18 bases remaining between them. Here the CDR3 DNA reads TGCGCCAGCAGCTCGACTTCCTACATGGGTCCCGGGGAGCTGTTTTTT. Its translation: CASSSTSYMGPGELFF.

This clone was observed a handful of times. J is TRBJ1-1 and V is TRBV28; TRBD1 matches at 7 bases. This CDR3 region has 14 residues. The germline V gene encodes CDR1 MDHEN and CDR2 SYDVKM. Trimming removed 7 bases from V and 4 bases from J; junction bases left unmatched: 9. The CDR3 sequence is CASTTNRDSTEAFF. The DNA for the CDR3 is TGTGCCAGCACTACCAACCGGGACAGCACTGAAGCTTTCTTT.

A word on this clone: The same CDR3 is also encoded by other DNA sequences in this sample. This chain uses TRBV19 with TRBJ1-5, with no clear D. The germline V and J ends were trimmed by 3 bases and 4 bases, with 4 bases remaining between them. The germline gives CDR1 LNHDA, CDR2 SQIVND (reference sequence). This CDR3 is 12 amino acids long. The CDR3 region has the DNA TGTGCCAGTAGTATTCATAATCAGCCCCAGCATTTT. Its translation: CASSIHNQPQHF.

With regard to this clone: This sample includes further DNA sequences coding for the same CDR3. The V and J genes are TRBV7-2 and TRBJ2-3; 7 bases agree with TRBD2. Germline CDR1 reads SGHTA; CDR2 reads FQGNSA. The CDR3 sequence is 14 residues long. With V trimmed by 2 bases and J by 2 bases, 1 base remained unmatched. The CDR3 nucleotides read TGTGCCAGCAGCTTAAAGCGGGACACAGATACGCAGTATTTT. This gives the protein CASSLKRDTDTQYF.

This clone has more than one count but fewer than ten. The gene calls are TRBV6-5 and TRBJ1-1, with 7 bases matching TRBD1. J lost 5 bases, V lost 0 bases, and 6 bases had no gene match. Germline values: CDR1 MNHEY, CDR2 SVGAGI. This CDR3 contains 15 residues. CDR3 amino acids: CASSYSFAGGTEAFF. CDR3 nucleotide sequence: TGTGCCAGCAGTTACTCGTTTGCAGGGGGGACTGAAGCTTTCTTT.